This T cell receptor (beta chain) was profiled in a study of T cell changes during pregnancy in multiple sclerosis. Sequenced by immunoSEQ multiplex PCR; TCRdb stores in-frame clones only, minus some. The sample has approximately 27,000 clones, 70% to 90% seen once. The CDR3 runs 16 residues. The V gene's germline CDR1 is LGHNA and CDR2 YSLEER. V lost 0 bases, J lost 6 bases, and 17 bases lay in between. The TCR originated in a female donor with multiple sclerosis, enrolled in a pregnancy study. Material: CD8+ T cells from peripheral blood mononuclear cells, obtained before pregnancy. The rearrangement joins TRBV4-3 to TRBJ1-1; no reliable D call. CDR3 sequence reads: CASSQDREEEGPEAFF. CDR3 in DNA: TGCGCCAGCAGCCAAGATAGGGAAGAAGAGGGCCCTGAAGCTTTCTTT.